Sequencing of this TCR beta chain was carried out in a study of technical replicates of blood from a handful of donors. This CDR3 region has 14 residues. Trimming took 5 bases from V and 7 from J; bases not matched to a gene: 7. The germline V gene has CDR1 SGHAT and CDR2 FQNNGV. Profiled with immunoSEQ multiplex PCR; TCRdb holds only in-frame clones, not every one. This sample has tens of thousands of clones; about 90% occur once, and the top ten carry 0.35% to 0.45%. The chain couples TRBV11-2 to TRBJ1-4; 7 nucleotides line up with TRBD1. The sequence derives from a human donor in good health. The sequencing sample was made of T cells isolated from PBMCs. CDR3 coding DNA: TGTGCCAGCAGCATACAGGGGATAGCTGAAAAACTGTTTTTT. Amino acid sequence: CASSIQGIAEKLFF.